This T cell receptor (beta chain) is from a study of shared clonotypes between healthy human individuals (dated by TCRdb to about 2020). Some background on the complete study: The cohort included a few men and a couple of women between 18 and 49 years of age. To estimate repertoire size and how much clonotype sharing occurs between individuals, the study deeply sequenced the blood TCR repertoires of roughly 5 healthy adults. Libraries were prepared and TCR repertoires were sequenced by different laboratories using diverse techniques, in order to increase sequencing depth and limit assay-specific biases. Between about 0.8 and 9.5 billion PBMCs per donor were obtained by leukapheresis. For each donor, three plates each were used for CD4 naive and CD4 memory, two plates were used for CD8 naive, and one plate was used for CD8 memory. Beyond this particular receptor, the publication reports: Based on pairwise subsampling, the degree of clonotype sharing among donors was expected to be affected by sequencing depth. When a few donors were compared, the shared fraction of clonotypes was roughly 5% for naive CD4, around 4% for naive CD8, 2% to 2.5% for memory CD4, and around 0.37% for memory CD8. Higher generation probabilities were observed for clonotypes shared by all four sorted-subset donors than for non-shared clonotypes. Naive subsets generally had larger estimated clonotype richness than memory subsets did. Because the study included only a small number of donors, the genetic and exposure-history diversity represented was limited. Only blood was sampled, and tissue TCR repertoires likely differ from those in blood. Even with the large sequencing depth, rarefaction of the sorted-subset datasets indicated that sequencing was incomplete.

Using the deep immunoSEQ assay, TCR CDR3 regions were amplified from genomic DNA by multiplex PCR. Genomic DNA extracted from each cell subset was distributed evenly over all wells of several immunoSEQ 96-well plates, and each plate served as one replicate. Each replicate PCR for sorted subsets received about 200 ng genomic DNA, equal to tens of thousands of T cell genomes. Purified libraries were measured with a Qubit 3.0 fluorometer, size-checked on a Bioanalyzer 2100, and measured again with the KAPA Library Quantification kit. Every immunoSEQ 96-well plate was sequenced on a dedicated single-read 150-cycle Illumina NextSeq 550 flow cell. On the study's bioinformatics: Because the immunoSEQ output held only junctional sequences and lacked quality scores, the filtering could not match the filtering applied to full-length reads. Sequences were annotated with PyIR, a Python wrapper for IgBLAST v1.9, and V/J genes and CDR3 were assigned using IMGT germline references. Any read was removed if the V/J assignment was weak (E-value above 1e-6), the CDR3 was missing, or the read contained stop codons, out-of-frame junctions, or ambiguous translated residues. V3J clonotypes were defined as sequences sharing an identical inferred V gene, J gene, and CDR3 amino acid sequence. Percentage overlap between repertoires was calculated by dividing the number of shared unique clonotypes by the size of the smaller repertoire. Richness of each repertoire was evaluated using RTK rarefaction, the Chao1 estimator, and Recon v2.1 estimates of unobserved clonotypes. OLGA was used to compute generation probabilities for all TCRbeta clonotypes that the gDNA method yielded from several donors. As stored in TCRdb, this immuneACCESS dataset retains in-frame rearrangements with V and J assigned. A fraction of the clones does not appear; measured against another copy, unresolved V genes explain less than half of the discrepancy, and the remainder lacks a known reason. V and J calls and clone size are given by that table; D and trimming were obtained from the DNA. This sample lists 2 million to 3 million clones; over 85% were detected once. Roughly 0.36% of the sample is in the top ten clones.

The donors were healthy, HIV-negative adults with no recently reported acute infections or vaccinations. All donors were Caucasian adults living in Nashville, Tennessee, USA. CD4+ T cells were enriched by magnetic negative selection; naive cells were then positively selected on CD45RA, and the negative fraction formed the memory subset. After blood collection by leukapheresis, PBMCs were isolated using Ficoll-Histopaque density gradient centrifugation and then cryopreserved in the vapor phase of liquid nitrogen. Purity and quantity of every magnetically sorted T cell population were checked by analytical flow cytometry. Each sorted fraction had its genomic DNA isolated and then quantified by UV absorbance on a Nanodrop 2000c. Comments on this clone: This receptor's antigen is unknown. Base qualities are missing; no much larger clone stands one base away.

The germline V gene (reference sequence) supplies CDR1 MNHEY and CDR2 SMNVEV. The CDR3 spans 17 residues, from the cysteine through the phenylalanine. This entry keeps only the CDR3 DNA: 51 bases, framed from base 1. Germline trimming amounts to 9 bases on V and 4 bases on J, with 16 as the count of junction bases outside the gene matches. The sequencing input was naive CD4+ T cells from PBMCs. This sample's cell subset or site label indicates: CD45RA+ positively selected. The TCR originated in a man younger than 30 in good health. Some clones in this sample may be carry-over from other donors' samples. The chain is assembled from TRBV27 and TRBJ2-1; 9 junctional bases match TRBD2. The sequenced DNA is TGTGCCAGTGCGACAGGGACTAGCAGCAGAAATTACAATGAGCAGTTCTTC. This is translated as CASATGTSSRNYNEQFF.